The 21 T cell receptor beta chains in this list originate from one sample, sequenced in a study of cytomegalovirus exposure and HLA in healthy donors. The PCR was carried out with 60 Vbeta primers and 13 Jbeta primers. Using immunoSEQ multiplex PCR, the repertoire was profiled, and TCRdb retains in-frame clones only, with some absent. This table holds about 64,000 clones, approximately 85% found once. Sequencing was done on a sample of PBMCs. The source is a female donor in good health and CMV-seronegative.

The chain links TRBV5-1 to TRBJ2-2, with 7 bases matching TRBD1. The CDR3 has 13 residues. CDR1 and CDR2 (germline): SGHRS, YFSETQ. V lost 3 bases to trimming and J lost 6 bases; unmatched junction nucleotides: 2. The CDR3 spells CASSSTGAGELFF. The CDR3 DNA follows: TGCGCCAGCAGCTCTACAGGGGCCGGGGAGCTGTTTTTT.

The V gene is TRBV28, the J gene TRBJ2-4; a possible D gene is TRBD1 (5 bases). Germline-derived CDR1 and CDR2 are MDHEN and SYDVKM. The V end lost 7 bases, the J end lost 5 bases, and 27 bases lay between the germline ends. The CDR3 is 18 amino acids. The CDR3 protein is CASTLWQGNNKGENIQYF. CDR3 coding DNA: TGTGCCAGCACTCTATGGCAAGGGAACAATAAAGGGGAAAACATTCAGTACTTC.

The rearrangement uses TRBV28 and TRBJ2-5; 9 bases agree with TRBD1. The CDR3 extends over 16 amino acids. The V and J ends lost 6 bases and 3 bases, in that order; junction bases with no gene match: 11. Germline CDR1 MDHEN, CDR2 SYDVKM. CDR3 DNA: TGTGCCAGCAGAAACCTAGGACAGGGGAGTAAAGAGACCCAGTACTTC. Translating gives CASRNLGQGSKETQYF.

This chain connects TRBV29-1 to TRBJ2-4; TRBD2 aligns across 9 bases. The length of the CDR3 is 16 residues. Germline CDR1 is SQVTM and CDR2 is ANQGSEA. Germline trimming cut 3 bases from V and 6 bases from J; bases unmatched to any gene: 12. The CDR3 is CSVDLVGREGRNIQYF. The CDR3 DNA reads as TGCAGCGTTGATCTGGTTGGGCGGGAGGGCCGAAACATTCAGTACTTC.

The chain carries TRBV11-2 and TRBJ2-7; 7 positions match TRBD1. This CDR3 contains 14 residues. V dropped 1 base and J dropped 3; count of bases not matched to a gene: 3. Germline CDR1 reads SGHAT; CDR2 reads FQNNGV. CDR3 nucleotide sequence: TGTGCCAGCAGCTTAGGCCGACAGGGCTACGAGCAGTACTTC. Translating gives CASSLGRQGYEQYF.

J is TRBJ1-1 and V is TRBV19; maybe TRBD1 (6 bases). V was pared by 6 bases and J by 4 bases, with 15 bases between. The germline V gene encodes CDR1 LNHDA and CDR2 SQIVND (reference sequence). The CDR3 contains 14 residues. In DNA form, the CDR3 reads TGTGCCAGTAGCCCAAGTAGGGGGAGCACTGAAGCTTTCTTT. Translating gives CASSPSRGSTEAFF.

The chain links TRBV29-1 to TRBJ2-5, with TRBD1 matching 7 bases. Looked up from germline, CDR1 is SQVTM and CDR2 is ANQGSEA. The CDR3 totals 11 residues. The junction had 2 bases not matched to a gene; V was cut back by 5 bases and J by 5 bases. The CDR3 bases are TGCAGCGTTATAGGGGGCGAGACCCAGTACTTC. Translating it yields CSVIGGETQYF.

The chain recombines TRBV5-1 with TRBJ2-5; D unresolved. Germline V gives CDR1 SGHRS, CDR2 YFSETQ. The V and J ends lost 0 bases and 5 bases respectively, with 8 bases between them. The CDR3 is made up of 13 amino acids. CDR3 amino acids: CASSLDESETQYF. DNA for the CDR3: TGCGCCAGCAGCTTGGATGAGTCGGAGACCCAGTACTTC.

The chain is built from TRBV11-1 and TRBJ2-1; TRBD1 matches 9 bases. The trim removed 1 base at V and 9 bases at J, leaving 10 bases unmatched. The CDR3 totals 16 residues. Germline V gene lookup returns CDR1 SGHAT and CDR2 FQDESV (reference sequence). DNA for the CDR3: TGTGCCAGCAGCTTAGTTCCGGGGACAGGGTTCAGTGAGCAGTTCTTC. This codes for CASSLVPGTGFSEQFF.

The chain is built from TRBV6-1 and TRBJ1-2, with D unresolved. The V end was cut by 3 bases, the J end by 8 bases, with 25 bases between. Looked up from germline, CDR1 is MNHNS and CDR2 is SASEGT. The CDR3 is made up of 17 amino acids. The CDR3 DNA reads TGTGCCAGCAGTGAGGAATTTTACGGAGTGAATTCGAGGGGCTACACCTTC. This gives the protein CASSEEFYGVNSRGYTF.

The gene calls are TRBV2 and TRBJ2-3; possibly TRBD1 for D (6 bases). Germline values: CDR1 SNHLY, CDR2 FYNNEI. V was cut by 8 bases and J by 11 bases, with 14 bases left in between. The CDR3 length is 11 residues. CDR3 bases: TGTGCCAGCGGGGAACAGGGACGGCAGTATTTT. Protein: CASGEQGRQYF.

The chain is built from TRBV28 and TRBJ2-5, with 7 bases lining up with TRBD2. The CDR3 consists of 12 residues. The germline gives CDR1 MDHEN, CDR2 SYDVKM. The V gene end was trimmed by 5 bases and the J gene end by 5 bases; junction bases not matched to a gene: 2. CDR3: CASSSGKETQYF. For the CDR3, the DNA is TGTGCCAGCAGTAGCGGGAAGGAGACCCAGTACTTC.

Comment on this clone: This specimen includes other DNA sequences encoding the same CDR3. The rearrangement joins TRBV4-2 to TRBJ2-1; perhaps TRBD1 as D (6 bases). Germline assignment: CDR1 LGHNA and CDR2 YNFKEQ. The CDR3 is made up of 14 amino acids. V was pared by 3 bases and J by 9 bases, with 15 bases between. The CDR3: CASSQGALGGEQFF. The CDR3 nucleotides read TGTGCCAGCAGCCAGGGGGCTCTGGGCGGTGAGCAGTTCTTC.

The V call is TRBV20-1, the J call TRBJ2-1; D might be TRBD2 (5 bases). The CDR3 sequence is 10 residues long. The ends were cut back, 6 bases at V and 9 bases at J, with 9 bases in the middle. Germline-derived CDR1 and CDR2 are DFQATT and SNEGSKA (reference sequence). CDR3 residues: CSALSGEQFF. In DNA form, the CDR3 reads TGCAGTGCCCTGAGCGGTGAGCAGTTCTTC.

This chain links TRBV5-6 with TRBJ2-5; 9 bases fit TRBD1. After removal of 4 bases from V and 4 bases from J, the junction contained 11 bases not matched to a gene. Per the germline V gene, CDR1 is SGHDT and CDR2 is YYEEEE. The CDR3 has 16 amino acids. CDR3 sequence (DNA): TGTGCCAGCAGCAAACTACAGGGGGCGGCAAGAGAGACCCAGTACTTC. Its protein product is CASSKLQGAARETQYF.

DNA for the CDR3: TGTGCCAGCGCAATCGGGAGGAGATCAAATACGCAGTATTTT. It codes for CASAIGRRSNTQYF. The J gene is TRBJ2-3, the V gene TRBV28, with 7 bases that match TRBD2. The V gene's germline CDR1 is MDHEN and CDR2 SYDVKM. CDR3 size: 14 residues. The V and J ends lost 8 bases and 7 bases, in that order; junction bases with no gene match: 12.

This chain uses TRBV6-1 with TRBJ1-3; D is unclear. CDR1 MNHNS and CDR2 SASEGT come from the germline V gene. The CDR3 contains 14 residues. Trimming left V 8 bases short and J 0 bases short, with 11 bases between. CDR3 protein: CASHPSSSGNTIYF. DNA of the CDR3: TGTGCCAGCCACCCCTCTAGCTCTGGAAACACCATATATTTT.

This clone was detected only a few times. The rearrangement uses TRBV19 and TRBJ2-7, with TRBD2 identical over 10 bases. V trimming: 10 bases; J trimming: 3 bases; junction bases outside the gene matches: 9. The CDR3 is 14 amino acids. Germline CDR1 LNHDA, CDR2 SQIVND (reference sequence). CDR3 region: CATTAGGGYYEQYF. The CDR3 DNA reads as TGTGCCACCACAGCGGGAGGGGGATACTACGAGCAGTACTTC. Full variable domain (remainder filled in from reference TRBV19 and TRBJ2-7): DGGITQSPKYLFRKEGQNVTLSCEQNLNHDAMYWYRQDPGQGLRLIYYSQIVNDFQKGDIAEGYSVSREKKESFPLTVTSAQKNPTAFYLCATTAGGGYYEQYFGPGTRLTVT.

The chain recombines TRBV7-2 with TRBJ2-5, with 8 bases lining up with TRBD1. The DNA end favors TRBJ2-7, so the J call may be wrong. Germline values: CDR1 SGHTA, CDR2 FQGNSA. The CDR3 has 13 amino acids. CDR3 amino acids: CASSDRGYYEQYF. The DNA for the CDR3 is TGTGCCAGCAGCGACAGGGGATACTACGAGCAGTACTTC.

The chain employs TRBV7-2 and TRBJ2-1; 10 bases agree with TRBD1. The trim removed 4 bases at V and 7 bases at J, leaving 4 bases unmatched. The CDR3 length is 14 residues. CDR1 and CDR2 from the germline V gene are SGHTA and FQGNSA. CDR3 protein: CASSSDRGRNEQFF. In DNA form, the CDR3 reads TGTGCCAGCAGCTCGGACAGGGGGAGGAATGAGCAGTTCTTC. Based on the CDR3 plus reference TRBV7-2 and TRBJ2-1, the full variable domain is GAGVSQSPSNKVTEKGKDVELRCDPISGHTALYWYRQSLGQGLEFLIYFQGNSAPDKSGLPSDRFSAERTGGSVSTLTIQRTQQEDSAVYLCASSSDRGRNEQFFGPGTRLTVL.

This chain joins TRBV7-2 and TRBJ1-1; D is uncertain. The V gene's germline CDR1 is SGHTA and CDR2 FQGNSA. This CDR3 comprises 13 residues. V was pared by 5 bases and J by 1 base, with 8 bases between. CDR3 in DNA: TGTGCCAGCAGCGCACAGACGAACACTGAAGCTTTCTTT. Amino acids: CASSAQTNTEAFF.